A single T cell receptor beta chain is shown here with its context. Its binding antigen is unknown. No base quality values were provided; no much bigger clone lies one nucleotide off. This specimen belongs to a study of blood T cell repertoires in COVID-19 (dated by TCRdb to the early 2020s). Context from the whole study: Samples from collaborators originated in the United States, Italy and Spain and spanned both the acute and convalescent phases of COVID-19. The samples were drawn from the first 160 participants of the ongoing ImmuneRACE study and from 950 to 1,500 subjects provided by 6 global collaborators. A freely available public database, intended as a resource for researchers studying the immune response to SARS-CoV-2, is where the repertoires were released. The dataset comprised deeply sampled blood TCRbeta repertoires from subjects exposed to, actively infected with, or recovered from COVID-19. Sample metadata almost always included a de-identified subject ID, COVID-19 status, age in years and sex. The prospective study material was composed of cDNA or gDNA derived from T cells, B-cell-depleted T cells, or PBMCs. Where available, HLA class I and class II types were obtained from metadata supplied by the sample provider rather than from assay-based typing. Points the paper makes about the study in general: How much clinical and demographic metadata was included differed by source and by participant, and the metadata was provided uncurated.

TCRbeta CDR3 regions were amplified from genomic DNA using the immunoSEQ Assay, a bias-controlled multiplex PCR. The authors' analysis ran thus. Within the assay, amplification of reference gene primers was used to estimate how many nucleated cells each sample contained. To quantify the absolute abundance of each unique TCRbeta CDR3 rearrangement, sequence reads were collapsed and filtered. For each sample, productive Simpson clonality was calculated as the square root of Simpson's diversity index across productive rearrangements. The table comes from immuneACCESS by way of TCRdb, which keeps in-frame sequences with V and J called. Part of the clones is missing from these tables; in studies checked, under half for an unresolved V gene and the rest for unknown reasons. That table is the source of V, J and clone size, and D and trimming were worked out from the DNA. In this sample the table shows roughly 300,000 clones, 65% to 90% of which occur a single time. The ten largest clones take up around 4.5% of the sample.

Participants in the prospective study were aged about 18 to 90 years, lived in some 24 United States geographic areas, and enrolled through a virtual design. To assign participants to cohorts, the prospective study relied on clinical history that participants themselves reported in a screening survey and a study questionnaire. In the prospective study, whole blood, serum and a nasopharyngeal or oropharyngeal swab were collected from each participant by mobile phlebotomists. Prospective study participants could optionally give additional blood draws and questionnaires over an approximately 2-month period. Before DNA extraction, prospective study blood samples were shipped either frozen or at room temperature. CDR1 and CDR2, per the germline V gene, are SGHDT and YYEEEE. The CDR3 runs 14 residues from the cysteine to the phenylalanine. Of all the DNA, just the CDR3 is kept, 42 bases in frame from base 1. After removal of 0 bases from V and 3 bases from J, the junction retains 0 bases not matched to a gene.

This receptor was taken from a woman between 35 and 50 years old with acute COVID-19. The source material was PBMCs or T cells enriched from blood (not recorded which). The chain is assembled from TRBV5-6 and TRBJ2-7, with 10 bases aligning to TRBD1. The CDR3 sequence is CASSLGTGGYEQYF. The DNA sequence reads TGTGCCAGCAGCTTGGGGACAGGGGGCTACGAGCAGTACTTC.